This entry lists 9 T cell receptor beta chains sequenced from one sample in a study of cytomegalovirus exposure and HLA in healthy donors. PCR primers comprised 60 Vbeta and 13 Jbeta primers. Libraries were prepared by immunoSEQ multiplex PCR; TCRdb keeps only in-frame clonotypes and omits some of them. This sample has roughly 160,000 clones, with 75% found just once. Specimen: PBMCs. These receptors were taken from a female donor in good health and CMV-seronegative.

In the case of this clone: This sample includes further DNA sequences coding for the same CDR3. This chain connects TRBV6-5 to TRBJ1-2; D might be TRBD1 (5 bases). V was shortened by 0 bases and J by 5 bases, with 10 bases between the two germline ends. The germline CDR1 and CDR2 sequences are MNHEY and SVGAGI. The length of the CDR3 is 14 residues. As DNA, the CDR3 is TGTGCCAGCAGTTACTCTGGGGGGGGGTATGGCTACACCTTC. Its protein product is CASSYSGGGYGYTF.

The gene calls are TRBV10-2 and TRBJ2-2, with 7 bases aligning to TRBD2. Germline CDR1 WSHSY, CDR2 SAAADI. The CDR3 consists of 14 residues. Germline trimming cut 8 bases from V and 0 bases from J; bases unmatched to any gene: 3. CDR3 nucleotides: TGCGCCAGCCGGGGACTACCGAACACCGGGGAGCTGTTTTTT. It is translated as CASRGLPNTGELFF.

This chain connects TRBV5-1 to TRBJ1-5; D gene uncertain. CDR3 length: 14 amino acids. V was shortened by 1 base and J by 6 bases, with 11 bases between the two germline ends. The germline CDR1 and CDR2 sequences are SGHRS and YFSETQ. The CDR3 DNA follows: TGCGCCAGCAGCTTGTTGGGAGATACTCAGCCCCAGCATTTT. This encodes CASSLLGDTQPQHF.

The chain employs TRBV19 and TRBJ2-1, with TRBD1 identical over 10 bases. The CDR3 covers 15 residues. Unmatched junction bases numbered 8, after V lost 2 bases and J lost 10 bases. Germline CDR1 and CDR2: LNHDA and SQIVND (reference sequence). CDR3 region: CASSIPGQGFWEQFF. CDR3 nucleotide sequence: TGTGCCAGTAGTATACCGGGACAGGGGTTTTGGGAGCAGTTCTTC. Filled out from reference TRBV19 and TRBJ2-1, the complete variable domain reads DGGITQSPKYLFRKEGQNVTLSCEQNLNHDAMYWYRQDPGQGLRLIYYSQIVNDFQKGDIAEGYSVSREKKESFPLTVTSAQKNPTAFYLCASSIPGQGFWEQFFGPGTRLTVL.

The CDR3 reads CASSSNTGGETQYF. The CDR3 nucleotides read TGTGCCAGCAGCTCCAACACAGGGGGAGAGACCCAGTACTTC. The V call is TRBV11-2, the J call TRBJ2-5, with TRBD1 matching over 8 bases. V gave up 4 bases and J gave up 4 bases; unmatched junction bases: 5. The CDR3 length is 14 residues. Germline V gene data show CDR1 as SGHAT and CDR2 as FQNNGV.

This sequence joins TRBV10-1 and TRBJ2-3, with TRBD1 as a possible D gene (6 bases). The CDR3 is made up of 15 amino acids. Germline V gene data show CDR1 as WNHNN and CDR2 as SYGVQD (reference sequence). Trimming cost V 3 bases and J 2 bases, with 12 bases left between them. The CDR3 reads CASSDGQPATDTQYF. DNA of the CDR3: TGCGCCAGCAGTGACGGACAGCCAGCCACAGATACGCAGTATTTT.

The chain employs TRBV6-5 and TRBJ1-1; possible D gene TRBD1, 5 bases. Germline V lookup: CDR1 MNHEY, CDR2 SVGAGI. The CDR3 is 13 residues long. V was shortened by 8 bases and J by 5 bases, with 15 bases between the two germline ends. This CDR3 is CASRRAGGTEAFF. The CDR3 bases are TGTGCCAGCCGACGCGCCGGGGGAACTGAAGCTTTCTTT.

Worth noting for this clone: Other DNA sequences of this sample code for an identical CDR3. DNA for the CDR3: TGTGCCAGCAGGGGACTAGCCGGCTACAATGAGCAGTTCTTC. Protein product: CASRGLAGYNEQFF. V usage is TRBV2 and J usage is TRBJ2-1; 9 nucleotides align to TRBD2. With V trimmed by 6 bases and J by 3 bases, 3 bases remained unmatched. The CDR3 has 14 amino acids. CDR1 is SNHLY and CDR2 is FYNNEI in the germline V gene.

CDR3 amino acids: CASTAGGGTEAFF. The CDR3 coding sequence is TGTGCCAGCACCGCTGGGGGGGGCACTGAAGCTTTCTTT. The chain links TRBV27 to TRBJ1-1, with D tentatively TRBD1 (5 bases). The CDR3 consists of 13 residues. Germline V lookup: CDR1 MNHEY, CDR2 SMNVEV (reference sequence). V was pared by 7 bases and J by 4 bases, with 13 bases between.